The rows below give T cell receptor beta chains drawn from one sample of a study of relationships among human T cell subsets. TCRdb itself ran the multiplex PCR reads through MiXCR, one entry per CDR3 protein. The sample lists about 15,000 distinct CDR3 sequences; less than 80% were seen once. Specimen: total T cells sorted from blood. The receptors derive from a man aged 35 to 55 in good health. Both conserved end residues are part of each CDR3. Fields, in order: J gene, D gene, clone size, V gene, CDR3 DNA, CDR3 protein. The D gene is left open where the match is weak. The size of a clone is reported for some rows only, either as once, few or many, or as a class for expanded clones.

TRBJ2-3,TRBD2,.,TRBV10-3,TGTGCCATCAGGGATCGACTAGCGGGGGGCCGCACAGATACGCAGTATTTT,CAIRDRLAGGRTDTQYF
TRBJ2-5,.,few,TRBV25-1,TGTGCCAGCAGTGAAAGCCGGGTGGGCCAAGAGACCCAGTACTTC,CASSESRVGQETQYF
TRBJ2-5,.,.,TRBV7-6,TGTGCCAGCAGCCCGGGCCCCTCGGGACAAGAGACCCAGTACTTC,CASSPGPSGQETQYF
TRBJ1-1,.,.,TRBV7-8,TGTGCCAGCCAACCAGGGGATGGCACTGAAGCTTTCTTT,CASQPGDGTEAFF
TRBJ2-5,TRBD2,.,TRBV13,TGTGCCAGCAGCTTTGGGACCGGACTAGCGGGGGACCAAGAGACCCAGTACTTC,CASSFGTGLAGDQETQYF
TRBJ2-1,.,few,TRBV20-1,TGCAGTGCCACCAATACAGGGAGAAGATACAATGAGCAGTTCTTC,CSATNTGRRYNEQFF
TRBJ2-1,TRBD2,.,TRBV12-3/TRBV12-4,TGTGCCAGCAGTATACGGACTAGCGGGCTCTCCTACAATGAGCAGTTCTTC,CASSIRTSGLSYNEQFF
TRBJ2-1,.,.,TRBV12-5,TGTGCTAGCGCTTGGGGCGGGGCAGAGCAGTTCTTC,CASAWGGAEQFF
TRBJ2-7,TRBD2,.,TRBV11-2,TGTGCCAGCAGCTTATTGACTAGCGCCCTTGACTTC,CASSLLTSALDF
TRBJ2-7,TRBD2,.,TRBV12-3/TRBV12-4,TGTGCCAGCAGTCTGACTAGCGGGGGTCCCTACGAGCAGTACTTC,CASSLTSGGPYEQYF
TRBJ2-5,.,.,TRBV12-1,TGTGCCAGCAGCTTTACGACTTCGGAGACCCAGTACTTC,CASSFTTSETQYF
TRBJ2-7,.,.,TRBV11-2,TGTGCCAGCAGCTTAGATACGCGCCTTACCTACGAGCAGTACTTC,CASSLDTRLTYEQYF
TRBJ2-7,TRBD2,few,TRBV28,TGTGCCAGCAGTTTCTCCCTCAGTTCGCGGGGGTGGGGGAAGGAGCAGTACTTC,CASSFSLSSRGWGKEQYF
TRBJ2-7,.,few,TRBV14,TGTGCCAGCAGCCAAGAGAGCCGGCCAGACTACGAGCAGTACTTC,CASSQESRPDYEQYF
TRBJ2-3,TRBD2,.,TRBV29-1,TGCAGCGTTGGTATGCGGGAGACTAGCACAGATACGCAGTATTTT,CSVGMRETSTDTQYF
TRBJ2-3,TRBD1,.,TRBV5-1,TGCGCCAGCAGCCCAGGACAGGGGGCGAATACGCAGTATTTT,CASSPGQGANTQYF
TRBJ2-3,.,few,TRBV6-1,TGTGCCAGCAGCCAGCGAACAGGGTACCGAAGGGACACAGATACGCAGTATTTT,CASSQRTGYRRDTDTQYF
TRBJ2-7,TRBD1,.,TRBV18,TGTGCCAGCTCACCACCGTCCGGACAGGGAGTCGACGAGCAGTACTTC,CASSPPSGQGVDEQYF
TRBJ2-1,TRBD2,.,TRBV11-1,TGTGCCAGCAGCACCGGACTAGCGGGGCCTGAGCAGTTCTTC,CASSTGLAGPEQFF
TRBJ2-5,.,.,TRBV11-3,TGTGCCATCACTTCGTCCCGGGAAGAGACCCAGTACTTC,CAITSSREETQYF
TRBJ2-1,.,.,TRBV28,TGTGCCAGCAAGGGAGAGATGACAGGCCGATCCTACAATGAGCAGTTCTTC,CASKGEMTGRSYNEQFF
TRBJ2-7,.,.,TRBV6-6,TGTGCCAGCAGTTTGAGGGCTAGCTCCTACGAGCAGTACTTC,CASSLRASSYEQYF
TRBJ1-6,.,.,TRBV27,TGTGCCAGCAGTTTAACAGGCCACTATAATTCACCCCTCCACTTT,CASSLTGHYNSPLHF
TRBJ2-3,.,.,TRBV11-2,TGTGCCAGCAGCTTAGGGCTAAGGGGCACAGATACGCAGTATTTT,CASSLGLRGTDTQYF
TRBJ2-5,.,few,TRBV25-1,TGTGCCAGCAGTGAGACGGGTTCCGGGACCCAGTACTTC,CASSETGSGTQYF
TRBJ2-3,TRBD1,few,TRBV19,TGTGCCAGTAAATCGGGACAGGGGACCACAGATACGCAGTATTTT,CASKSGQGTTDTQYF
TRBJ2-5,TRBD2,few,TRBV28,TGTGCCGGCAGCCTAGCGGGGGGGCCTGAAGAGACCCAGTACTTC,CAGSLAGGPEETQYF
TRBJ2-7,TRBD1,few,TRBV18,TGTGCCAGCTCACCCACAGGGGGCCAATCCTACGAGCAGTACTTC,CASSPTGGQSYEQYF
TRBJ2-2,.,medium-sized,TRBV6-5,TGTGCCAGCAGTTATAGGCAGGAGACGAACACCGGGGAGCTGTTTTTT,CASSYRQETNTGELFF
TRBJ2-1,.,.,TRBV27,TGTGCCAGCAGTTTCGTCTTAAGCTCCTACAATGAGCAGTTCTTC,CASSFVLSSYNEQFF
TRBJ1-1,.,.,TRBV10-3,TGTGCCATCAGTGAGTCCCCGGGTAGGAAACCTGAAGCTTTCTTT,CAISESPGRKPEAFF
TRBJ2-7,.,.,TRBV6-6,TGTGCCAGCAAAGGCGGTAGCTCCTACGAGCAGTACTTC,CASKGGSSYEQYF
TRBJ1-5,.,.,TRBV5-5,TGTGCCAGCAGCTTGCGGGGGAGCAATCAGCCCCAGCATTTT,CASSLRGSNQPQHF
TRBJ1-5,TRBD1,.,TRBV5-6,TGTGCCAGCAACAGGGGAAATCAGCCCCAGCATTTT,CASNRGNQPQHF
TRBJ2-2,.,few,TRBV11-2,TGTGCCAGCAGCTTATCCGGGTCCACCGGGGAGCTGTTTTTT,CASSLSGSTGELFF
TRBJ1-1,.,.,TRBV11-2,TGTGCCAGCAGCCCTGCGGGGGCCCGGTCGAACACTGAAGCTTTCTTT,CASSPAGARSNTEAFF
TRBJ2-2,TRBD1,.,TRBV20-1,TGCAGTGCTTTTGACAGGGCCGCGAACACCGGGGAGCTGTTTTTT,CSAFDRAANTGELFF
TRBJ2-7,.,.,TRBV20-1,TGCAGTGCTAGGGCGTCCGGGACTCTCTCCTACGAGCAGTACTTC,CSARASGTLSYEQYF
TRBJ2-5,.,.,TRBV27,TGTGCCAGCAGTTTACGGTCGCGGAGTCTCCAAGAGACCCAGTACTTC,CASSLRSRSLQETQYF
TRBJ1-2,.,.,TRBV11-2,TGTGCCAGCAGCTTAGGGGGGAACTATGGCTACACCTTC,CASSLGGNYGYTF
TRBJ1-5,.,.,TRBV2,TGTGCCAGCAGTAAGGGGACGAGCAATCAGCCCCAGCATTTT,CASSKGTSNQPQHF
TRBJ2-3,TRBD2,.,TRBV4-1,TGTGCCAGCAGCCAAGGACTAGCGGGGGTAAACACAGATACGCAGTATTTT,CASSQGLAGVNTDTQYF
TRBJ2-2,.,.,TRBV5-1,TGCGCCAGCAGCTTGGCAGGGGTCGGCGGGGAGCTGTTTTTT,CASSLAGVGGELFF
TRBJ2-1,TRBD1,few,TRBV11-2,TGTGCCAGCAGCTACCGGGACAGACGAAACAATGAGCAGTTCTTC,CASSYRDRRNNEQFF
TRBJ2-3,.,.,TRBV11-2,TGTGCCAGCAGCTTAGTCCCAGACAATACGCAGTATTTT,CASSLVPDNTQYF
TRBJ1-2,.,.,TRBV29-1,TGCGGGTATTACGGGGACTATGGCTACACCTTC,CGYYGDYGYTF
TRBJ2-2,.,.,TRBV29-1,TGCAGCGTTAACAGAGCGAACACCGGGGAGCTGTTTTTT,CSVNRANTGELFF
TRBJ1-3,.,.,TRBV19,TGTGCCAGTAGTCCCCTGTTGGGGGCCGACCCCTCTGGAAACACCATATATTTT,CASSPLLGADPSGNTIYF
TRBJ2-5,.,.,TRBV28,TGTGCCAGCAGTTTATCGGAGACCCAGTACTTC,CASSLSETQYF
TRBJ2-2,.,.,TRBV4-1,TGCGCCAGCAGCCAAGGGGTTAGCGGGGAGCTGTTTTTT,CASSQGVSGELFF
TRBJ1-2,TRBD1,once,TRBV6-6,TGTGCCAGCAGGTCAGGGGGGACTAACTATGGCTACACCTTC,CASRSGGTNYGYTF
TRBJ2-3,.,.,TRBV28,TGTGCCAGCAGGTTGGGGGATACGCAGTATTTT,CASRLGDTQYF